This T cell receptor beta chain derives from a study of beta chain features in type 1 diabetes (dated by TCRdb to the late 2010s). About the investigation overall: Mean age, gender distribution, total cell number and subset yield were not different between patients and healthy donors. A total of roughly 99,000,000 sorted cells were examined across all samples, and the number of cells per subset was strongly correlated with RNA yield. In the study, recently diagnosed type 1 diabetes patients and matched healthy donors were compared on the TCRB repertoires of their sorted circulating CD4+ T cell subsets. Naive and central memory subsets were obtained from all 30 or so donors, but regulatory and stem cell-like memory subsets were isolated from only 8 patients and roughly eight healthy donors. Beyond this particular receptor, the publication reports: Naive, central memory and regulatory TCRB repertoires appeared to be more similar among patients than among healthy donors. Only small numbers of individuals were included in the HLA sub-analyses, which left unresolved whether HLA type had any influence on TCRB rearrangement. Sequencing cDNA rather than genomic DNA could over-represent highly expressing activated cells, although activation and CD3 levels did not differ between groups. In all four CD4+ subsets, TCRB CDR3 length was moderately but significantly shorter in type 1 diabetes patients. Shorter templates might have been favored by PCR, but patient and control samples were amplified and corrected together, so both groups would have been affected equally by any skew. Patients with type 1 diabetes made fewer insertions and deleted more nucleotides at VDJ recombination sites, implying thymic rearrangement abnormalities.

Each donor gave one peripheral blood draw, about 110 mL on average, collected into heparinised tubes. Using a panel that included CD45RO, CCR7, CD25, CD127, CD95 and CD27, naive, central memory, regulatory and stem cell-like memory CD4+ T cells were sorted on a BD FACSAria II. Every sorted population had a purity above 95%. PBMCs were isolated right away by Lymphoprep density gradient centrifugation and were stained directly, without culture. So that batch effects would be minimized, each experiment stained and sorted samples in pairs, pairing one healthy donor with one patient. All of the isolated RNA was reverse transcribed with the High Capacity cDNA Reverse Transcription Kit, so expressed TCRB transcripts were sequenced. Naive, central memory and regulatory T cell samples underwent deep immunoSEQ sequencing, averaging about 3.5 million total reads per sample. Sorted cells were lysed in RLT buffer and RNA was extracted with DNase-treated RNeasy Micro or Mini kits, depending on cell number. Each cell subset was processed on its own to prevent cross-contamination, while patient and healthy donor samples were processed together. Using the immunoSEQ multiplex PCR, TCRB sequences were amplified from cDNA into 87-bp fragments spanning the CDR3 region. Amplicons were sequenced on the Illumina HiSeq platform. On the authors' methods: PCR bias was corrected computationally using synthetic template baselines, and reads within Hamming distance 2 were collapsed, with unmergeable singletons discarded. By aligning reads against IMGT, V, D and J genes, CDR3 length, and insertions or deletions at six rearrangement sites were assigned. Within each subset, clonotype counts were normalized to sorted cell number, and only after that were true diversity and Gini coefficients computed with the tcR R package. The overlap coefficient, calculated on TCRB nucleotide sequences, was used to quantify repertoire sharing. As a proxy for the pre-selection repertoire, out-of-frame TCRB sequences from naive cells were analyzed. TCRdb provides this immuneACCESS table in a form limited to in-frame rearrangements. Some clones are lacking; in checked studies, under half of them reflect an unresolved V gene, and why the rest are absent is not known. D and trimming come from the DNA, and the V and J calls and clone size come from that table. For this sample the table gives some 900,000 clones, of which roughly a sixth were detected only once. The biggest ten clones account for 0.02% to 0.025% of the sample.

This clone has a handful of counts. Which antigen it targets is not known. The record has no base qualities; no much larger clone is one base away. This receptor was taken from a woman younger than 35 in good health. Material for sequencing was naive CD4+ T cells from blood. The cell subset or site label corresponds to: true naive CD4+ T cells.

The encoded CDR3 is CATRKGGAYEQYF. Read as DNA, the sequence is TGTGCCACCCGCAAGGGAGGGGCCTACGAGCAGTACTTC. The V and J segments used are TRBV19 and TRBJ2-7; TRBD2 aligns with 7 central bases. The CDR3 has 13 amino acids, counting the end cysteine and phenylalanine. Just CDR3 DNA is preserved here, 39 bases in frame from base 1. For CDR1 and CDR2, the germline V gene (reference sequence) lists LNHDA and SQIVND. V trim: 10 bases; J trim: 2 bases; unmatched bases: 8.